This T cell receptor (beta chain) stems from a study of tumor-infiltrating lymphocytes in primary liver carcinoma. Starting material for RNA and DNA co-extraction consisted of about 20-33 mg of unsorted bulk tissue. V gave up 7 bases and J gave up 5 bases, with 9 bases separating them. Germline loops: CDR1 MDHEN, CDR2 SYDVKM. CDR3 size: 12 residues. From approximately 530 ng of total RNA, TCR beta-specific cDNA was reverse-transcribed using a constant-region primer. Investigators got TCR beta libraries out of three nested multiplex PCR rounds, done with slightly modified ARM-PCR. Rounds one and two of PCR, each of roughly 10 cycles, were primed with TRBV1-TRBV30 forward primers and a C-beta reverse primer. TCRdb reanalysed the multiplex PCR reads using MiXCR and keeps one entry per CDR3 protein. The sample holds fewer than 70,000 distinct CDR3 sequences, less than 75% seen once. This clonotype has only a few counts. A read error may explain this, as a much larger clone is one base away.

Specimen: liver tumor tissue from sampling region 2. The subset is: tumor region T2, inferior pole. The chain uses TRBV28 and TRBJ2-4; D is unresolved. This clonotype was sampled from a man in his forties with primary liver carcinoma and hepatitis B virus infection. In DNA, the CDR3 is TGTGCCAGCAAACCCCGCGAAAACATTCAGTACTTC. This translates into CASKPRENIQYF.